One sample yielded the 4 T cell receptor beta chains listed below, sequenced in a study of blood T cells in healthy people across ages. Primers used in a second PCR of roughly 7 to 11 cycles were a sample-barcoded 5' primer and a J-beta primer mix. TCRdb recomputed calls from the 5' RACE reads with MiXCR, one row per CDR3 protein. The sample lists 650,000 to 800,000 distinct CDR3 sequences, around 45% occurring once. The sequencing sample was made of blood. The source is a man in his 60s in good health.

This clonotype showed up many times. The rearrangement uses TRBV10-3 and TRBJ2-5, with 11 bases aligning to TRBD1. The CDR3 spans 15 residues. Germline loops: CDR1 ENHRY, CDR2 SYGVKD. J gave up 5 bases and V 6 bases, and 8 bases lay outside the gene matches. The CDR3 is CAISPDRGREETQYF. CDR3 nucleotides: TGTGCCATCAGCCCGGACAGGGGGCGGGAGGAGACCCAGTACTTC.

The chain uses TRBV3-1 and TRBJ2-5; no clear D. Germline V gives CDR1 LGHDT, CDR2 YNNKEL (reference sequence). The length of the CDR3 is 13 residues. V was pared by 2 bases and J by 2 bases, with 6 bases between. In nucleotides, the CDR3 is TGTGCCAGCAGCCAATCCGCTCAAGAGACCCAGTACTTC. This encodes CASSQSAQETQYF.

The rearrangement uses TRBV12-3 or TRBV12-4 and TRBJ2-2; D may match TRBD1 or TRBD2 (5 bases each). The CDR3 has 14 residues. Trimming shortened V by 6 bases and J by 4 bases, and 12 bases separated the two germline ends. CDR3 loop: CASRRDQVTGELFF. In DNA, the CDR3 is TGTGCCAGCAGGAGGGACCAAGTCACCGGGGAGCTGTTTTTT.

V usage is TRBV7-8 and J usage is TRBJ2-7, with D unclear. The CDR3 runs 13 residues. Germline assignment: CDR1 SGHVS and CDR2 FQNEAQ. V shed 0 bases and J shed 7 bases, with 10 bases lying between them. CDR3 nucleotide sequence: TGTGCCAGCAGCTTAGCGACCCAACGTGAGCAGTACTTC. Encoded protein: CASSLATQREQYF.